This T cell receptor beta chain was captured by sequencing in a study of response to subunit inactivated influenza vaccine. TCRdb used MiXCR to reprocess the RT-PCR reads, holding one entry per CDR3 protein. This repertoire shows a few hundred thousand distinct CDR3 sequences, around 7.7% found once; its top ten account for roughly 14%. The sample holds many counts of this clonotype. As yet, its antigen is unknown. This CDR3 has 16 residues. The ends were cut back, 7 bases at V and 5 bases at J, with 21 bases in the middle. Per germline, CDR1 SQVTM and CDR2 ANQGSEA. Study-wide results and caveats: New T cells are recruited in small numbers by each seasonal influenza vaccination, according to the authors' suggestion.

J is TRBJ1-6 and V is TRBV29-1; TRBD1 might be the D (6 bases). The source of this sequence is a man aged 45 to 70 who received an inactivated influenza vaccine. Sequencing used PBMCs from blood, obtained around 25 months after vaccination. The CDR3 here is CSGTGTPQTNNSPLHF. The CDR3 nucleotides are TGCAGCGGCACCGGGACACCCCAAACCAATAATTCACCCCTCCACTTT.